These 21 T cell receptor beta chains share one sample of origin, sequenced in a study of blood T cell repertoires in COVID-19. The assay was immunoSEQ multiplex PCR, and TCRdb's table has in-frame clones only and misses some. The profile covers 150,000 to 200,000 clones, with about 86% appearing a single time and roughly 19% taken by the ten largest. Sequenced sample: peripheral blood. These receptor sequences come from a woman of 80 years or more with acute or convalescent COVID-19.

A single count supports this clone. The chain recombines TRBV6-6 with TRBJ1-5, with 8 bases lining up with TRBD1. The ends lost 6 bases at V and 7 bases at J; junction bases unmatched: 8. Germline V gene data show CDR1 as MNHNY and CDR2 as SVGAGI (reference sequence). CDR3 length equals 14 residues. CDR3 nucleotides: TGTGCCAGCAGAGGACAGGGATCAGGGCAGCCCCAGCATTTT. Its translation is CASRGQGSGQPQHF.

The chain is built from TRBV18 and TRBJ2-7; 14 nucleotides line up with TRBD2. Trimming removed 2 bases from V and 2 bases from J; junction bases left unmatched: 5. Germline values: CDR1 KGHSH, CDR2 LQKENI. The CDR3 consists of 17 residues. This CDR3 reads CASSPGTSGRRPYEQYF. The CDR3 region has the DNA TGTGCCAGCTCACCAGGGACTAGCGGGAGACGTCCCTACGAGCAGTACTTC.

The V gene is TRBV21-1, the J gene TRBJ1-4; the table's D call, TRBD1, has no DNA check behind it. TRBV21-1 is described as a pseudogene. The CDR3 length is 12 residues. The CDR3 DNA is TGTGCCAGAGACAGGGAGGAGGAAAAACTGTTTTTT. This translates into CARDREEEKLFF.

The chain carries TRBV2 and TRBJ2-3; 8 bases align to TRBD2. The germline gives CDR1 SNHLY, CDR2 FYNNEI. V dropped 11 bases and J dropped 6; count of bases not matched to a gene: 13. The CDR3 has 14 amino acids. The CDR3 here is CAYRGGSMRDTQYF. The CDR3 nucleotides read TGTGCCTATCGGGGGGGGAGTATGCGGGATACGCAGTATTTT.

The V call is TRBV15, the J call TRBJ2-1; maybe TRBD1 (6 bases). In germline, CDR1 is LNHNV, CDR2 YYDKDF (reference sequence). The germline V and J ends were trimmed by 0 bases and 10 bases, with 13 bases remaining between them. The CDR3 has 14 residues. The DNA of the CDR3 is TGTGCCACCAGCAGAGATCGGACAGCGCGGGAGCAGTTCTTC. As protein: CATSRDRTAREQFF.

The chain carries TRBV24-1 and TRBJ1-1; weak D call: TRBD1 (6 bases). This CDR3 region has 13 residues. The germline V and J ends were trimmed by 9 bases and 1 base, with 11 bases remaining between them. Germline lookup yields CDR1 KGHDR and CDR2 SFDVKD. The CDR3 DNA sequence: TGTGCCACCTCCCGGGGACAGAACACTGAAGCTTTCTTT. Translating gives CATSRGQNTEAFF.

CDR3 sequence: CASRRTGRSTEAFF. The CDR3, as DNA: TGTGCCAGCAGACGGACGGGAAGGAGTACTGAAGCTTTCTTT. V and J are TRBV2 and TRBJ1-1; D unclear. V was cut by 6 bases and J by 5 bases, with 16 bases left in between. There are 14 residues in the CDR3. Germline assignment: CDR1 SNHLY and CDR2 FYNNEI.

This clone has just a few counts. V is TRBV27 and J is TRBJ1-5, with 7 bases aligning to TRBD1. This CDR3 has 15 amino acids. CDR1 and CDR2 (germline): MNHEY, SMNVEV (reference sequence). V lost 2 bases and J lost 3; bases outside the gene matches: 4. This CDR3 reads CASSLQGEINQPQHF. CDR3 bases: TGTGCCAGCAGTTTACAGGGGGAGATCAATCAGCCCCAGCATTTT.

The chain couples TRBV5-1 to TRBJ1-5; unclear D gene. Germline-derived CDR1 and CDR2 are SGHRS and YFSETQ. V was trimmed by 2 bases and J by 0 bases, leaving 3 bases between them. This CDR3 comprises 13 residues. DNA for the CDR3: TGCGCCAGCAGCTTACTTAGCAATCAGCCCCAGCATTTT. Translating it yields CASSLLSNQPQHF.

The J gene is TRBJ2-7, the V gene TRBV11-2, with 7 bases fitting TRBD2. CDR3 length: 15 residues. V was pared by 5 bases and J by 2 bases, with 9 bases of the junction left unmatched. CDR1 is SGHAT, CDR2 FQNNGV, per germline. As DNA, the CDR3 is TGTGCCAGCAGCGTGGGGCGGGGGAGCCCCTACGAGCAGTACTTC. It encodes CASSVGRGSPYEQYF.

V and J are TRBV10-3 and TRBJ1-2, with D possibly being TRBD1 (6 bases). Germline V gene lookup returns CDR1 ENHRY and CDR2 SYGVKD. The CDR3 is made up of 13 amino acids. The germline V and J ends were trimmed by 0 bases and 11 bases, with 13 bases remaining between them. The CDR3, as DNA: TGTGCCATCAGTGAGTCGATGGACAGCTTTTACACCTTC. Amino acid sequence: CAISESMDSFYTF.

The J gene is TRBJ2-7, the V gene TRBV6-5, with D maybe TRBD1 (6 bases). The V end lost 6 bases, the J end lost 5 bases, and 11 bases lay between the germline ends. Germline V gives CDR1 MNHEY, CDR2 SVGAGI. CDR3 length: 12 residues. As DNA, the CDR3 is TGTGCCAGCAGCCAGAACAGGGACGAGCAGTACTTC. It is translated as CASSQNRDEQYF.

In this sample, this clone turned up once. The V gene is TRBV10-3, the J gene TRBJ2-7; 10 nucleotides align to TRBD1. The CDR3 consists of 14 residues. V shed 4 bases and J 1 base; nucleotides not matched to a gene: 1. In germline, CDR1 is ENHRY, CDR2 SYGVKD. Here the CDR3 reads CAISGDRGSYEQYF. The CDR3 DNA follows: TGTGCCATCAGTGGGGACAGGGGATCCTACGAGCAGTACTTC.

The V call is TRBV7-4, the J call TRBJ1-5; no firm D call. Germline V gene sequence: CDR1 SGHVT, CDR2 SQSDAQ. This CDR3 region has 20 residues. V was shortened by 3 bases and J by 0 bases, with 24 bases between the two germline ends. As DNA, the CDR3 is TGTGCCAGCAGCTTCTATCCCCCCAGAGACACAATAAATAGCAATCAGCCCCAGCATTTT. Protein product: CASSFYPPRDTINSNQPQHF.

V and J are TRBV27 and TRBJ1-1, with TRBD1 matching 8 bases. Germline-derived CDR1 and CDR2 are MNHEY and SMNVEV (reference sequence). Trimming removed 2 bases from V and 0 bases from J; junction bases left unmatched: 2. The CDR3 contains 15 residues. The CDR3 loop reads CASSLQGALNTEAFF. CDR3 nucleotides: TGTGCCAGCAGTTTACAGGGGGCGCTGAACACTGAAGCTTTCTTT.

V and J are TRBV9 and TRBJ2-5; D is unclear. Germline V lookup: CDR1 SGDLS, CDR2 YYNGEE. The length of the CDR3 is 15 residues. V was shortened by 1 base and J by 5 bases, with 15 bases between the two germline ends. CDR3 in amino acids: CASSVSTHIRETQYF. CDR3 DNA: TGTGCCAGCAGCGTATCTACTCATATCCGGGAGACCCAGTACTTC.

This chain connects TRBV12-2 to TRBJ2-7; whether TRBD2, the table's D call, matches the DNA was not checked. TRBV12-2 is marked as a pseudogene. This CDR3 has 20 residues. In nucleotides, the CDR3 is TGTGCAAGTCGTGACCCCGCCGAGATCGTGACTAGCGGGAGGGTCTACGAGCAGTACTTC. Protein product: CASRDPAEIVTSGRVYEQYF.

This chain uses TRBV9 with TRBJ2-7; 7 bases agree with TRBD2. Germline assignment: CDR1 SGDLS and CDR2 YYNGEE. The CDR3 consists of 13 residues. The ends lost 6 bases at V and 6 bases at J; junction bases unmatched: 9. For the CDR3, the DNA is TGTGCCAGCAAGCGGGAACCTGGGTCCGAGCAGTACTTC. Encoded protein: CASKREPGSEQYF.

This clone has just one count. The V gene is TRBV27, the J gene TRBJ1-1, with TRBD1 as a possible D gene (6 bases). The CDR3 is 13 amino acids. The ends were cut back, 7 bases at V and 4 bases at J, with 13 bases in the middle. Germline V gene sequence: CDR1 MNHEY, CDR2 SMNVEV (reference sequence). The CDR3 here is CASTNTGSTEAFF. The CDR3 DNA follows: TGTGCCAGCACCAACACAGGGTCCACTGAAGCTTTCTTT.

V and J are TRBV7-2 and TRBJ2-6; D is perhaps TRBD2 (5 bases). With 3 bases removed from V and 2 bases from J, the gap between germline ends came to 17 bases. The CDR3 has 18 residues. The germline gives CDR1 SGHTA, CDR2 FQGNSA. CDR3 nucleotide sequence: TGTGCCAGCAGCTTTCCCGAGGACTGGGCTACTGGGGCCAACGTCCTGACTTTC. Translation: CASSFPEDWATGANVLTF.

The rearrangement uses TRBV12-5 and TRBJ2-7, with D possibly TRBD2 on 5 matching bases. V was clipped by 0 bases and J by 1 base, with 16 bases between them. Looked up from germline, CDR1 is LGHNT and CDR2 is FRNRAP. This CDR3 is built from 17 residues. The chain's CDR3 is CASGLVFRGRRSYEQYF. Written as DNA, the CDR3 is TGTGCTAGTGGTTTGGTATTTCGGGGAAGGAGGTCCTACGAGCAGTACTTC.